The 21 T cell receptor beta chains reported below all come from one sample, sequenced in a study of blood T cell repertoires in COVID-19. The data were produced by immunoSEQ multiplex PCR, yet TCRdb's version contains in-frame clones alone and is incomplete. The sample shows some 150,000 clones, roughly 80% of them seen only once. What was sequenced was peripheral blood. These receptors all come from a woman aged 60-75 years with acute or convalescent COVID-19.

The chain recombines TRBV6-6 with TRBJ1-6; weak D call: TRBD1 (5 bases). CDR1 is MNHNY, CDR2 SVGAGI, per germline (reference sequence). V lost 5 bases to trimming and J lost 7 bases, with 15 bases between them. The CDR3 is 15 residues long. CDR3 bases: TGTGCCAGCAGTCGCGGGACTGTAAACAATTCACCCCTCCACTTT. As protein: CASSRGTVNNSPLHF.

This chain uses TRBV28 with TRBJ1-6; TRBD1 matches 7 bases. V shed 6 bases, J shed 5 bases, and the junction held 4 bases outside the gene matches. CDR1 and CDR2 (germline): MDHEN, SYDVKM. The CDR3 is made up of 14 amino acids. CDR3 protein: CASRTGQNNSPLHF. As DNA, the CDR3 is TGTGCCAGCAGAACGGGACAGAATAATTCACCCCTCCACTTT.

The V and J genes are TRBV7-9 and TRBJ1-6, with 10 bases identical to TRBD1. The CDR3 totals 14 residues. J was trimmed by 10 bases and V by 5 bases; bases with no gene match: 5. From germline, CDR1 is SEHNR and CDR2 FQNEAQ (reference sequence). The CDR3 DNA is TGTGCCAGCAGCCTCGGACAGGGGGGCTCACCCCTCCACTTT. It yields the protein CASSLGQGGSPLHF.

The chain joins TRBV28 to TRBJ2-7, with 7 bases identical to TRBD1. The V gene end was trimmed by 10 bases and the J gene end by 5 bases; junction bases not matched to a gene: 17. The germline CDR1 and CDR2 sequences are MDHEN and SYDVKM. The CDR3 runs to 15 residues. For the CDR3, the DNA is TGTGCCACAAACGATCTATTAGGGACAGCTGACGAGCAGTACTTC. Its translation: CATNDLLGTADEQYF.

This chain links TRBV15 with TRBJ1-3, with D perhaps TRBD1 (5 bases). V was pared by 0 bases and J by 6 bases, with 15 bases between. The germline gives CDR1 LNHNV, CDR2 YYDKDF (reference sequence). This CDR3 region has 16 residues. The DNA for the CDR3 is TGTGCCACCAGCAGAGAACCGACAGCTAAACAAAACACCATATATTTT. It specifies CATSREPTAKQNTIYF.

This chain uses TRBV7-2 with TRBJ2-1, with TRBD2 matching over 9 bases. Per the germline V gene, CDR1 is SGHTA and CDR2 is FQGNSA. The CDR3 is 14 amino acids. J gave up 5 bases and V 3 bases, and 2 bases lay outside the gene matches. The CDR3 region is CASSLGLANNEQFF. CDR3 DNA sequence: TGTGCCAGCAGCTTGGGACTAGCTAACAATGAGCAGTTCTTC. Using reference TRBV7-2 and TRBJ2-1 for the parts outside the CDR3, the full variable domain is GAGVSQSPSNKVTEKGKDVELRCDPISGHTALYWYRQSLGQGLEFLIYFQGNSAPDKSGLPSDRFSAERTGGSVSTLTIQRTQQEDSAVYLCASSLGLANNEQFFGPGTRLTVL.

V and J are TRBV29-1 and TRBJ2-1; D might be TRBD1 (6 bases). The V and J ends lost 6 bases and 0 bases respectively, with 12 bases between them. Germline V lookup: CDR1 SQVTM, CDR2 ANQGSEA. The CDR3 runs to 14 residues. The CDR3 spells CSVVRDTSYNEQFF. CDR3 DNA sequence: TGCAGCGTAGTCCGGGACACCTCCTACAATGAGCAGTTCTTC.

This CDR3 is CASSTQGSEQYF. Here the CDR3 DNA reads TGTGCCAGCAGCACACAGGGATCCGAGCAGTACTTC. This chain joins TRBV2 and TRBJ2-7; the D gene is possibly TRBD1 (6 bases). The CDR3 sequence is 12 residues long. Trimming left V 6 bases short and J 6 bases short, with 12 bases between. Germline-derived CDR1 and CDR2 are SNHLY and FYNNEI.

As to this clone: Other nucleotide sequences in the sample specify the same CDR3. The rearrangement links TRBV11-3 to TRBJ1-1; perhaps TRBD1 as D (5 bases). V gave up 3 bases and J gave up 1 base, with 9 bases separating them. Germline V gene data show CDR1 as SGHNT and CDR2 as YENEEA. The CDR3 has 14 residues. In nucleotides, the CDR3 is TGTGCCAGCAGCTTGGGCAGGGCGAACACTGAAGCTTTCTTT. Translating gives CASSLGRANTEAFF.

The J gene is TRBJ2-7, the V gene TRBV12-3 or TRBV12-4; tentative D call: TRBD1 (6 bases). The CDR3 consists of 12 residues. Trimming removed 5 bases at V and 1 base at J, with 6 bases between. For the CDR3, the DNA is TGTGCCAGCAGTGGGACATCCTACGAGCAGTACTTC. Protein product: CASSGTSYEQYF.

The rearrangement uses TRBV30 and TRBJ2-6; unclear D gene. Germline loops: CDR1 GTSNPN, CDR2 SVGIG (reference sequence). Trimming removed 7 bases from V and 0 bases from J, with 16 bases in between. The CDR3 is made up of 16 amino acids. The CDR3 protein is CASRSAGYSGANVLTF. In DNA, the CDR3 is TGTGCCTCCCGGAGCGCCGGCTACTCTGGGGCCAACGTCCTGACTTTC. The full variable domain, completed using reference TRBV30 and TRBJ2-6, is SQTIHQWPATLVQPVGSPLSLECTVEGTSNPNLYWYRQAAGRGLQLLFYSVGIGQISSEVPQNLSASRPQDRQFILSSKKLLLSDSGFYLCASRSAGYSGANVLTFGAGSRLTVL.

The chain links TRBV2 to TRBJ1-4; 11 nucleotides agree with TRBD1. After removal of 6 bases from V and 5 bases from J, the junction contained 2 bases not matched to a gene. The germline CDR1 and CDR2 sequences are SNHLY and FYNNEI. This CDR3 has 14 amino acids. CDR3 sequence (DNA): TGTGCCAGCAGCCGGGACAGGGGGAATGAAAAACTGTTTTTT. This translates into CASSRDRGNEKLFF.

J is TRBJ2-3 and V is TRBV10-3, with TRBD2 matching over 7 bases. With 4 bases clipped from V and 7 bases from J, the junction kept 11 bases outside the gene matches. Per the germline V gene, CDR1 is ENHRY and CDR2 is SYGVKD. The CDR3 covers 15 residues. This chain's CDR3 is CAISVTGGLQNTQYF. CDR3 sequence (DNA): TGTGCCATCAGTGTCACGGGAGGCCTCCAGAATACGCAGTATTTT.

The chain combines TRBV4-1 with TRBJ1-1, with D unclear. The V and J ends lost 2 bases and 0 bases respectively, with 10 bases between them. From germline, CDR1 is MGHRA and CDR2 YSYEKL. The CDR3 contains 15 residues. For the CDR3, the DNA is TGCGCCAGCAGCCAACAACTGTTCATGAACACTGAAGCTTTCTTT. Amino acid sequence: CASSQQLFMNTEAFF.

This clone has just a few counts. V and J are TRBV28 and TRBJ1-6; D might be TRBD1 (6 bases). The CDR3 has 16 amino acids. From germline, CDR1 is MDHEN and CDR2 SYDVKM. The V end lost 5 bases, the J end lost 2 bases, and 13 bases lay between the germline ends. CDR3 sequence reads: CASSIDRDTYNSPLHF. In DNA form, the CDR3 reads TGTGCCAGCAGTATAGACCGGGACACCTATAATTCACCCCTCCACTTT.

The V call is TRBV21-1, the J call TRBJ1-4. TRBV21-1 is listed as a pseudogene. This CDR3 spans 17 amino acids. CDR3 sequence reads: CASSIPLIGRGGEKLFF. As DNA, the CDR3 is TGTGCCAGCAGCATCCCTCTCATCGGGAGGGGTGGTGAAAAACTGTTTTTT.

This rearrangement joins TRBV5-1 to TRBJ2-1; a weak D match, TRBD1 (6 bases). CDR1 and CDR2 (germline): SGHRS, YFSETQ. The CDR3 is made up of 13 amino acids. V was cut by 0 bases and J by 8 bases, with 9 bases left in between. The CDR3 nucleotides read TGCGCCAGCAGCTTGGGCCAGGGGTATGAGCAGTTCTTC. Protein: CASSLGQGYEQFF.

V and J are TRBV20-1 and TRBJ1-1, with 8 nucleotides matching TRBD1. V trimming: 3 bases; J trimming: 3 bases; junction bases outside the gene matches: 3. The CDR3 has 13 residues. The germline V gene encodes CDR1 DFQATT and CDR2 SNEGSKA (reference sequence). The CDR3 DNA is TGCAGTGCTAGTGCAGGGGGCTACACTGAAGCTTTCTTT. Translating it yields CSASAGGYTEAFF.

The chain combines TRBV7-9 with TRBJ1-2; D is undetermined. This CDR3 is built from 11 residues. Germline CDR1 reads SEHNR; CDR2 reads FQNEAQ (reference sequence). V was pared by 1 base and J by 7 bases, with 4 bases between. In DNA form, the CDR3 reads TGTGCCAGCAGCTTAGACGGTGGCTACACCTTC. Its protein product is CASSLDGGYTF. Drawing the rest from reference TRBV7-9 and TRBJ1-2, the complete variable domain is DTGVSQNPRHKITKRGQNVTFRCDPISEHNRLYWYRQTLGQGPEFLTYFQNEAQLEKSRLLSDRFSAERPKGSFSTLEIQRTEQGDSAMYLCASSLDGGYTFGSGTRLTVV.

The chain joins TRBV28 to TRBJ2-7; TRBD1 agrees at 10 bases. The CDR3 consists of 16 residues. With V trimmed by 5 bases and J by 3 bases, 10 bases remained unmatched. Germline assignment: CDR1 MDHEN and CDR2 SYDVKM. CDR3 loop: CASSQSPGTGVYEQYF. The CDR3 DNA sequence: TGTGCCAGCAGTCAGAGCCCCGGGACAGGGGTCTACGAGCAGTACTTC.

The chain combines TRBV18 with TRBJ2-5; D perhaps matches TRBD2 (6 bases). Germline assignment: CDR1 KGHSH and CDR2 LQKENI. The CDR3 runs to 16 residues. V lost 2 bases and J 2 bases, leaving 15 bases between the germline ends. CDR3: CASSPFWDWPQETQYF. The CDR3 DNA reads TGTGCCAGCTCACCATTCTGGGACTGGCCTCAAGAGACCCAGTACTTC.